This T cell receptor (beta chain) emerged from a study of graft-versus-host responses after intestinal transplantation. Whole-study context: Among the recipients, all got anti-thymocyte globulin induction and then tacrolimus and steroids for 2 to 3 years. General study findings and limits: Allograft graft-versus-host to host-versus-graft clonal ratios ran high in patients with graft-donor T cell macrochimerism. Early HvG declines after transplant were associated with peak circulating GvH clone levels. Recipient bone marrow held GvH clones, some seen earlier in ileum or blood.

In the case of this clone: The antigen is unknown.

Sequencing used immunoSEQ multiplex PCR; TCRdb keeps in-frame clones, though not all of them. Seen here are about 38,000 clones, approximately 93% observed once, and the top ten hold roughly 0.22%. This specimen consisted of unstimulated CD4+ T cells sorted from spleen or lymph node cells, obtained before transplant. The receptor comes from a human donor who was the organ donor for an intestinal transplant.

The CDR3 DNA is TGCGCCAGCAGCTTGGACAGGGCGTACACCTTC. Translating gives CASSLDRAYTF. The gene calls are TRBV5-1 and TRBJ1-2, with D possibly matching TRBD1 (6 bases). Trimming shortened V by 0 bases and J by 11 bases, and 8 bases separated the two germline ends. Germline V CDR1 and CDR2: SGHRS, YFSETQ. The CDR3 sequence is 11 residues long.